The 17 T cell receptor beta chains below all came from one sample that was sequenced in a study of blood T cell repertoires in COVID-19. Clones were read by immunoSEQ multiplex PCR, and TCRdb kept only the in-frame ones, dropping some. The sample lists around 100,000 clones; 70% to 90% were seen once. Sequencing used peripheral blood. Receptor source: a man aged 40-55 years with acute or convalescent COVID-19.

The V gene is TRBV27, the J gene TRBJ1-1; D is unclear. Trimming pared 5 bases from V and 3 bases from J, leaving 16 bases between. The CDR3 is 15 residues long. Germline assignment: CDR1 MNHEY and CDR2 SMNVEV (reference sequence). The CDR3 DNA is TGTGCCAGCAGTCCACCGAGAACCGTCGACACTGAAGCTTTCTTT. Translated, it gives CASSPPRTVDTEAFF.

V and J are TRBV19 and TRBJ1-2, with TRBD1 as a possible D gene (5 bases). CDR1 and CDR2 from the germline V gene are LNHDA and SQIVND (reference sequence). V was clipped by 4 bases and J by 5 bases, with 17 bases between them. The CDR3 is 15 amino acids. CDR3 in amino acids: CASSRLEGPTYGYTF. CDR3 coding DNA: TGTGCCAGTAGTAGACTGGAGGGGCCGACATATGGCTACACCTTC. The whole variable domain, filled in from reference TRBV19 and TRBJ1-2, reads DGGITQSPKYLFRKEGQNVTLSCEQNLNHDAMYWYRQDPGQGLRLIYYSQIVNDFQKGDIAEGYSVSREKKESFPLTVTSAQKNPTAFYLCASSRLEGPTYGYTFGSGTRLTVV.

The chain carries TRBV14 and TRBJ2-3; D possibly corresponds to TRBD1 (5 bases). The length of the CDR3 is 14 residues. Germline loops: CDR1 SGHDN, CDR2 FVKESK. With 4 bases removed from V and 2 bases from J, the gap between germline ends came to 10 bases. In DNA form, the CDR3 reads TGTGCCAGCAGCCCCGCAGGGCTCACAGATACGCAGTATTTT. As protein: CASSPAGLTDTQYF.

The chain links TRBV5-4 to TRBJ2-7, with 8 bases matching TRBD2. Looked up from germline, CDR1 is SGHNT and CDR2 is YYREEE (reference sequence). V lost 3 bases and J lost 5; bases outside the gene matches: 10. The CDR3 loop spans 15 amino acids. CDR3 loop: CASSYPGTRRNEQYF. For the CDR3, the DNA is TGTGCCAGCAGCTACCCCGGGACTAGAAGGAACGAGCAGTACTTC.

This clone was observed a handful of times. The V and J genes are TRBV24-1 and TRBJ2-2; 7 bases line up with TRBD1. The CDR3 covers 14 residues. V lost 6 bases and J lost 5; bases outside the gene matches: 5. Germline CDR1 and CDR2: KGHDR and SFDVKD. For the CDR3, the DNA is TGTGCCACCAGTCGGGACAGTTTGACCGGGGAGCTGTTTTTT. Translated, it gives CATSRDSLTGELFF.

The chain recombines TRBV29-1 with TRBJ1-4; D gene uncertain. Trimming removed 7 bases at V and 3 bases at J, with 12 bases between. CDR3 length: 13 amino acids. The germline CDR1 and CDR2 sequences are SQVTM and ANQGSEA. CDR3 protein: CSAGREANEKLFF. The CDR3 DNA is TGCAGCGCAGGCCGAGAAGCTAATGAAAAACTGTTTTTT.

V is TRBV6-1 and J is TRBJ2-7; D unclear. Per germline, CDR1 MNHNS and CDR2 SASEGT. Deletions cut 2 bases from V and 7 bases from J, with 18 bases between. The CDR3 extends over 15 amino acids. In DNA form, the CDR3 reads TGTGCCAGCAGTGAAAACCCCCCCGGGTTTGGGGAGCAGTACTTC. This codes for CASSENPPGFGEQYF.

The rearrangement uses TRBV6-1 and TRBJ1-1; the match to TRBD1 covers 7 bases. The CDR3 extends over 14 amino acids. J lost 4 bases, V lost 3 bases, and 5 bases had no gene match. The germline gives CDR1 MNHNS, CDR2 SASEGT. The DNA for the CDR3 is TGTGCCAGCAGTGAGATTTCAGGGGGCACTGAAGCTTTCTTT. It specifies CASSEISGGTEAFF.

This clone was observed a handful of times. The chain employs TRBV7-2 and TRBJ2-3; TRBD2 might be the D (5 bases). The CDR3 length is 14 residues. V was pared by 5 bases and J by 4 bases, with 13 bases between. CDR1 is SGHTA and CDR2 is FQGNSA in the germline V gene. The CDR3: CASSPNTGSDTQYF. CDR3 bases: TGTGCCAGCAGCCCGAACACGGGATCAGATACGCAGTATTTT.

The chain has TRBV19 and TRBJ1-1, with D possibly matching TRBD1 (6 bases). Looked up from germline, CDR1 is LNHDA and CDR2 is SQIVND (reference sequence). The CDR3 is 17 residues long. Trimming removed 2 bases at V and 4 bases at J, with 20 bases between. The DNA for the CDR3 is TGTGCCAGTAGTATAAATTTCAGGGGAGAGGTACTCACTGAAGCTTTCTTT. This translates into CASSINFRGEVLTEAFF.

The rearrangement joins TRBV10-3 to TRBJ2-1; 8 bases align to TRBD1. Germline loops: CDR1 ENHRY, CDR2 SYGVKD. Trimming cost V 3 bases and J 6 bases; bases outside gene matches: 1. CDR3 length: 13 residues. The CDR3 loop reads CAISDRGPNEQFF. CDR3 sequence (DNA): TGTGCCATCAGTGACAGGGGGCCCAATGAGCAGTTCTTC.

This CDR3 is CASSYSLEQGAGTEAFF. CDR3 bases: TGTGCCAGCAGTTATTCCCTAGAGCAGGGGGCGGGCACTGAAGCTTTCTTT. V gene TRBV6-2 or TRBV6-3 combines with J gene TRBJ1-1, with 8 bases lining up with TRBD1. Per the germline V gene, CDR1 is MNHEY and CDR2 is SVGEGT. V trimming: 3 bases; J trimming: 4 bases; junction bases outside the gene matches: 13. The CDR3 runs to 17 residues.

This chain connects TRBV7-8 to TRBJ1-4, with 7 nucleotides matching TRBD1. CDR3 length equals 15 residues. J lost 8 bases, V lost 0 bases, and 6 bases had no gene match. CDR1 is SGHVS and CDR2 is FQNEAQ in the germline V gene. The DNA for the CDR3 is TGTGCCAGCAGCTTAGCTTCAGGGGGATTAGAAAAACTGTTTTTT. Its protein is CASSLASGGLEKLFF.

This clone was recorded once. This rearrangement joins TRBV5-1 to TRBJ2-3; TRBD2 is a possible D gene (6 bases). This CDR3 is 14 amino acids long. Germline CDR1 SGHRS, CDR2 YFSETQ. Trimming pared 6 bases from V and 0 bases from J, leaving 11 bases between. The CDR3 bases are TGCGCCAGCACCACCGGGACTAGCACAGATACGCAGTATTTT. Translation gives CASTTGTSTDTQYF.

J is TRBJ2-2 and V is TRBV5-1, with 11 bases aligning to TRBD2. This CDR3 has 16 residues. Germline CDR1 reads SGHRS; CDR2 reads YFSETQ. V was clipped by 4 bases and J by 4 bases; unmatched bases: 6. The CDR3 spells CASSLPTSGSTGELFF. Written as DNA, the CDR3 is TGCGCCAGCAGCCTTCCTACTAGCGGGAGCACCGGGGAGCTGTTTTTT.

The chain couples TRBV7-9 to TRBJ2-7; TRBD2 aligns across 11 bases. There are 15 residues in the CDR3. Germline V gives CDR1 SEHNR, CDR2 FQNEAQ (reference sequence). The J segment lost 5 bases and the V segment lost 5 bases, leaving 8 bases of the junction unmatched. CDR3 protein: CASSPPQLAGDEQYF. CDR3 DNA sequence: TGTGCCAGCAGCCCCCCTCAACTAGCGGGGGACGAGCAGTACTTC. The variable domain in full, completed from reference TRBV7-9 and TRBJ2-7, reads DTGVSQNPRHKITKRGQNVTFRCDPISEHNRLYWYRQTLGQGPEFLTYFQNEAQLEKSRLLSDRFSAERPKGSFSTLEIQRTEQGDSAMYLCASSPPQLAGDEQYFGPGTRLTVT.

This clone was counted a single time. The genes are TRBV3-1 (or the pseudogene TRBV3-2) and TRBJ1-5; a possible D gene is TRBD1 (6 bases). Germline-derived CDR1 and CDR2 are LGHDT and YNNKEL (reference sequence). This CDR3 is built from 13 residues. Trimming removed 2 bases at V and 6 bases at J, with 8 bases between. The CDR3 nucleotides read TGTGCCAGCAGCCAAACAGGGAGTCAGCCCCAGCATTTT. Translated: CASSQTGSQPQHF.